The entry that follows covers one TCR beta chain sequence. Method: immunoSEQ multiplex PCR; TCRdb's copy keeps in-frame clones and lacks some. The sample shows about 130,000 clones, less than 90% of them seen only once. The record originates from a study of blood T cell repertoires in COVID-19. Germline CDR1 is SGHRS and CDR2 is YFSETQ. CDR3 length: 18 amino acids. J lost 7 bases, V lost 5 bases, and 13 bases had no gene match. Input material: peripheral blood. The chain combines TRBV5-1 with TRBJ2-3; 16 bases agree with TRBD2. This TCR derives from a woman in her thirties who had recovered from COVID-19. CDR3 nucleotide sequence: TGCGCCAGCAGACTTGCCGACGGGACTAGCGGGAGGGTGAATACGCAGTATTTT. This gives the protein CASRLADGTSGRVNTQYF.